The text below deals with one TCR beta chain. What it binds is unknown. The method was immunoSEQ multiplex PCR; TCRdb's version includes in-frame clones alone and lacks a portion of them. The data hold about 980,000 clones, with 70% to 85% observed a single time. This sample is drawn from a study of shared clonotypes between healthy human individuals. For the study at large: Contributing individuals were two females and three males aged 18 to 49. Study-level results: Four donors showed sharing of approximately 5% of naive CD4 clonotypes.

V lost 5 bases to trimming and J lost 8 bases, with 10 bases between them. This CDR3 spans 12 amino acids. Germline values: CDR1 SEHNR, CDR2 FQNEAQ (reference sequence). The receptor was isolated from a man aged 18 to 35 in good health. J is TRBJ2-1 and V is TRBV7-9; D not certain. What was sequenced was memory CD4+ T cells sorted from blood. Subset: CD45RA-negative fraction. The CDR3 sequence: CASSRVGDEQFF. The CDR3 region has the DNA TGTGCCAGCAGCCGCGTAGGAGATGAGCAGTTCTTC.